The clone carrying this TCR beta chain is a singleton in its sample. The length of the CDR3 is 14 residues. Unmatched junction bases numbered 2, after V lost 2 bases and J lost 1 base. Per germline, CDR1 SGHRS and CDR2 YFSETQ. These data come from a study of OX40 agonist ivuxolimab in advanced cancers. For the study at large: Dose-escalation patients had hepatocellular carcinoma, melanoma, renal cell or head and neck cancer. The study reported partial responses in three patients: one hepatocellular carcinoma, two cutaneous melanoma.

Data came from immunoSEQ multiplex PCR; TCRdb stores just in-frame clones and leaves some out. The top ten hold roughly 4% of the sample, which has 45,000 to 60,000 clones, nearly 80% seen once. The specimen comprised CD4+ or CD8+ T cells sorted from blood, sampled in a trial of the OX40 agonist ivuxolimab. The chain joins TRBV5-1 to TRBJ2-7; 8 bases map to TRBD1. This receptor was obtained from an adult with an advanced solid tumor such as melanoma, head and neck, liver or kidney cancer. CDR3 bases: TGCGCCAGCAGCTTAGACAGGGGTTCCTACGAGCAGTACTTC. Protein product: CASSLDRGSYEQYF.